This T cell receptor beta chain was captured in a study of CD8 T cells in ankylosing spondylitis. This clonotype has a count of ten or more. Its antigen is unidentified. CDR1 is SGHRS, CDR2 YFSETQ, per germline. Trimming took 4 bases from V and 3 from J; bases not matched to a gene: 6. The CDR3 spans 15 residues. TCRdb passed the 5' RACE reads through MiXCR, listing each CDR3 protein once. The top ten hold approximately 0.51% of the sample, which has some 840,000 distinct CDR3 sequences, about an eighth seen once. Study conclusions and caveats: In ankylosing spondylitis blood, a motif of roughly eight highly homologous TCR beta variants appeared characteristic. Disease-linked clones reportedly concentrated significantly in matched ankylosing spondylitis synovial fluid. CD8+ cells made up the disease-linked clones, which were relatively rare in peripheral blood.

This sequence joins TRBV5-1 and TRBJ2-2, with TRBD1 matching 7 bases. The sequencing input was blood, either unsorted or a sorted T cell fraction (not recorded which). The sequence came from a male donor with ankylosing spondylitis. The CDR3 sequence: CASSVTGRHTGELFF. The CDR3 region has the DNA TGCGCCAGCAGCGTGACAGGGCGGCACACCGGGGAGCTGTTTTTT.